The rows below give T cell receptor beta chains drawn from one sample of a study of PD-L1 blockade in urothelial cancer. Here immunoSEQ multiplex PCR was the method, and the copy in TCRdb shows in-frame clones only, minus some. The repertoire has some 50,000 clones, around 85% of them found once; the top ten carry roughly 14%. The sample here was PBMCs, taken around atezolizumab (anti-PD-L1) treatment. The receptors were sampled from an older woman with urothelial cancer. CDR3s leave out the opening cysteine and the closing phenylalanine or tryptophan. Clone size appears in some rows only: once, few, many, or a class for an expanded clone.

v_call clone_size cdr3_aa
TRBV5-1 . ASSLGGSSGETQY
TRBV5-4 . ASSESRGSRFYEQY
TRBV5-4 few ASSSPGQEPEKLF
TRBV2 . ASSRPGDYGYT
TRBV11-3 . ASSTGGWYEQF
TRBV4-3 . ASSRSPSDASYNEQF
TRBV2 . ASSETSGLLGEQF
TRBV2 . ASSEPLEQY
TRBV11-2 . ASSFSSSNTEAF
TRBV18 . ASSPGGGGYT
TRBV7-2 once ASSLWDGGEGTGELF
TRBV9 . ASSVELGGDYGYT
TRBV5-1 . ASSFQGQNTGELF
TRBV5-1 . ASSLTGNTEAF
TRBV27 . ASSRGDELNTGELF
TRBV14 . ASSQAFSGNTIY
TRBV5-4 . ASSLYDRGLNEQY
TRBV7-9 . ASSPTLGEPRNNEQF
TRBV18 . ASSPPGQGDEQY
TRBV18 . ASHDFLGNEQF
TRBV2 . ASTRGVAGYNEQF
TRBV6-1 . ASSEEDGTSAGYT
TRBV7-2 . ASSLDRTRRPEAF
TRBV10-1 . ASSEVSGSYNEQF
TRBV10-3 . AISAGGDNEQF
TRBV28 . ASRDRGRMNTEAF
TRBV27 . ASSDSSGSYNEQF
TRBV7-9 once ASSLQGAGGYT
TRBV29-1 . SVGRVNEKLF
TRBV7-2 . ASSLVFTSGPEQF
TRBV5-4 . ASSAGRGYNEQF
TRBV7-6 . ASSFSGGAGETQY
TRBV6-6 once ASRQGQNNYGYT
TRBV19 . ASSPYRTAASYEQY
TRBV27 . ASSPLGSGGVTSYEQY
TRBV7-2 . ASSFGWRGPSEQY
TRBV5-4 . ASSLAWQGYEQY